The next 4 T cell receptor beta chains were all read from a single sample in a study of shared clonotypes between healthy human individuals. Method: immunoSEQ multiplex PCR; TCRdb's copy keeps in-frame clones and lacks some. The data contain millions of clones, 85% to 95% of them singletons. Material: naive CD4+ T cells sorted from blood. Subset described: CD45RA+ positively selected. These receptors were taken from a man between 18 and 29 years old in good health.

V is TRBV28 and J is TRBJ1-5; tentative D call: TRBD1 (6 bases). Trimming removed 6 bases from V and 5 bases from J, with 14 bases in between. The CDR3 loop spans 14 amino acids. Germline V gene sequence: CDR1 MDHEN, CDR2 SYDVKM. CDR3 sequence reads: CASRSRGSYQPQHF. The CDR3 DNA is TGTGCCAGCAGATCAAGGGGGTCATATCAGCCCCAGCATTTT.

The gene calls are TRBV4-1 and TRBJ2-1; 7 bases map to TRBD1. J was trimmed by 10 bases and V by 4 bases; bases with no gene match: 4. The CDR3 length is 12 residues. Germline CDR1 reads MGHRA; CDR2 reads YSYEKL. CDR3 protein: CASSLRDSEQFF. In DNA form, the CDR3 reads TGCGCCAGCAGCCTCAGGGACAGCGAGCAGTTCTTC.

The rearrangement links TRBV7-9 to TRBJ2-7; D not certain. Deletions cut 3 bases from V and 3 bases from J, with 6 bases between. Looked up from germline, CDR1 is SEHNR and CDR2 is FQNEAQ (reference sequence). There are 12 residues in the CDR3. The CDR3 nucleotides read TGTGCCAGCAGCTTCGGATTCTACGAGCAGTACTTC. Its translation: CASSFGFYEQYF.

The gene calls are TRBV30 and TRBJ1-4, with D uncertain. The ends were cut back, 2 bases at V and 8 bases at J, with 12 bases in the middle. Germline lookup yields CDR1 GTSNPN and CDR2 SVGIG (reference sequence). The CDR3 contains 13 residues. CDR3 DNA sequence: TGTGCCTGGAGTCGACAACCGAGCGAAAAACTGTTTTTT. The encoded protein is CAWSRQPSEKLFF.